This T cell receptor beta chain emerged from a study of cytomegalovirus exposure and HLA in healthy donors (dated by TCRdb to between 2016 and 2019). About the investigation overall: In an earlier analysis of approximately 500 of the donors, 250 to 350 Gb of sequence data and 100 million or so unique TCR beta sequences from 150 million to 200 million T cells were reported. Four or five DR-DQ haplotypes were handled as single units for association and clustering because linkage in the cohort was strong. To study patterns of TCR occurrence, a later analysis re-analyzed previously published TCR beta repertoires from 550 to 800 donors and added high-resolution HLA genotyping. Besides the first cohort of 500 to 700 subjects, a separate validation cohort made up of 120 different subjects was used. The study aimed to test whether cataloging public T cell receptors could reveal signatures of past pathogen exposure. To decide whether each TCR beta V gene segment behaved as functional or pseudogenic, an earlier analysis of some 580 of the donors relied on high-throughput TCR beta sequencing. In the later analysis, no new phenotypic data were used to find candidate immune exposures; instead, reliance was placed on TCR beta sequences and their occurrence across donors. About 300 gigabases of sequencing data and 70 million to 85 million unique TCR sequences were included in an early release covering about 700 HLA-typed donors. Alongside the repertoire data, information on donor age, sex, ethnicity and CMV serostatus was compiled. Typing coverage differed by locus: A, B, C, DRB1 and DQB1 were typed in roughly 629-630 donors, DQA1 in 522, DPA1 in roughly 590, and DPB1 in about 450. Class I and class II HLA loci were covered by the typing at four-digit resolution. Among some 400 genotyped donors of the cohort, an average of approximately 200,000 unique TCR beta nucleotide sequences was sequenced per donor, of which 15% to 20% were non-productive. Among the roughly 400 genotyped donors, around 81% belonged to the genetic ancestry cluster associated with self-reported Caucasian donors. The T cell repertoires of several hundred subjects were profiled by immunosequencing and related to cytomegalovirus serostatus. A later genetic analysis took genome-wide SNP genotypes for about three fifths of the 666 donors and used that subset as a discovery cohort. High-throughput TCR immunosequencing, statistical association of individual TCRs with disease status, and machine learning were combined to predict cytomegalovirus infection status. All discovery cohort repertoires had been generated on a single sequencing platform. Results the study describes overall, beyond this receptor: In an earlier analysis of around 500 of the donors, most TCR beta V segments appeared in productive rearrangements about 90% or about 30% of the time, broadly matching IMGT annotations. The classifier was reported to diagnose cytomegalovirus status with high specificity and sensitivity in both the original cohort and the validation cohort. A further reported finding was that TCR beta sequences accurately predicted the HLA-A and HLA-B alleles for most subjects in the first cohort. According to a later analysis, most CMV-associated TCR beta chains appeared to be HLA-restricted, and the HLA associations seemed to be driven largely by CMV exposure. Across donors, most TCR sequences were observed very rarely, whereas some public TCRs were present in many individuals. Assigning TCR associations to individual alleles was difficult when HLA alleles, especially DR and DQ, strongly co-occurred. A later analysis found that TCR association rates varied across HLA loci, with DRB1 alleles showing the most associated TCRs and HLA-C alleles the fewest. In vitro tests confirmed that a few of the cytomegalovirus-associated TCR beta chains recognize cytomegalovirus antigens. Sequencing depth was assumed to be roughly uniform across donors in the presence/absence analyses, though that assumption may not hold. Because counts were too low, fewer than 20 rarely observed V segments, including chromosome 9 orphons, were excluded from the earlier analysis of fewer than 650 of the donors. The study gave a list of roughly 150 TCR beta chains associated with cytomegalovirus. A group of highly shared sequence variants was considered likely to be a technical artifact of the sequencing pipeline. The 87-base-pair reads could not distinguish some IMGT-functional V segments, including TRBV6-2 and TRBV6-3, so those segments were excluded. A later analysis found that HLA-associated TCR beta chains were more clonally expanded and had lower generation probabilities than equally common non-associated chains. In a later genetic analysis, fewer N-insertions in productive TCRs were reported among donors in an Asian-associated ancestry cluster than the roughly 700-donor mean. CMV serostatus was the only immune exposure information available for the cohort. In this cohort, only TCR beta chains were sequenced, and detectable features were limited by the absence of alpha or paired-chain data. The authors suggested that the approach could potentially be generalized to other disease states and immunological phenotypes. A later analysis associated around 16,000 TCR beta sequences with specific HLA alleles at a false discovery rate of 0.05. HLA typing was unavailable for some donors at each locus, so association tests used only the typed subset. In a later genetic analysis, a missense DCLRE1C variant was associated with V-gene and J-gene trimming of TCR beta chains, and the association was replicated in an independent cohort. According to a later analysis, parvovirus B19, influenza, CMV and Epstein-Barr virus appeared linked to several top co-occurrence clusters. Linkage disequilibrium might explain the correlated functional status among segregating V segments, but an unknown experimental factor could not be ruled out.

Libraries were prepared through the immunoSEQ multiplex PCR assay. The multiplex PCR relied on a mix of 60 forward primers for TCR Vbeta segments and 13 reverse primers for TCR Jbeta segments. The CDR3 region of rearranged TCR beta genes was amplified from genomic DNA by a multiplex PCR assay. The amplified TCR beta libraries were sequenced on the Illumina HiSeq System as 87-base-pair reads. The paper's processing steps were these. A later analysis counted tens of millions of unique TCR beta chains across the 650 to 800 repertoires, and 9 million to 14 million of these chains were shared by at least two donors. Raw reads were error-corrected and collapsed into unique sequences with a nearest-neighbor algorithm that merged closely related sequences to remove PCR and sequencing errors. To assign V, D and J gene segments, CDR3 sequences were aligned to IMGT reference sequences. For a sequence to be retained, a match of at least six nucleotides to both a V gene segment and a J gene segment was required. Rearrangements were called productive when the CDR3 lacked stop codons and stayed in frame with V and J; all others were non-productive. Following IMGT convention, CDR3 was defined as the stretch from the second conserved V-encoded cysteine to the conserved J-encoded phenylalanine. The earlier analysis of 587 of the donors excluded sequences that lacked an unambiguous match to a single V gene segment. In an earlier analysis of about 590 of the donors, a V segment was called functional when productive rearrangements were above 56.7%, and segregating when the standard deviation between donors exceeded 5%. A statistical classification framework was built for diagnosing cytomegalovirus status from the catalog of TCR beta chain sequences. V and J gene assignment, in a later analysis, came from comparing TCR nucleotide sequences with IMGT/GENE-DB human TR gene sequences. The TCRdist pipeline was used in a later analysis to assign CDR3 sequences and most-parsimonious VDJ recombination scenarios. In a later analysis, each TCR beta chain was defined by its CDR3 amino acid sequence together with its V-gene family, and reads lacking a unique V-gene family were excluded. A later analysis removed 550 to 650 highly shared, low-generation-probability nucleotide sequences to deal with suspected cross-contamination and a sequencing artifact. In a later analysis, a clonal expansion index for each public chain was calculated from normalized within-repertoire ranks of inferred template counts. In a later analysis, generation probabilities were computed using a VDJ recombination model fitted to out-of-frame rearrangements, and the results were checked against IGoR. In a later analysis, TCR-TCR, TCR-HLA and TCR-CMV co-occurrence was scored with hypergeometric tests, and a repertoire-size bias correction was applied to TCR pairs. In a later analysis, false discovery rates were estimated by permuting HLA or CMV assignments 20 times. A later analysis grouped co-occurring TCRs with DBSCAN, adding TCRdist sequence similarity when clustering within HLA-allele-positive subsets. Repertoires with fewer than 30,000 or more than 120,000 public chains, plus five repertoires with anomalous nucleotide sharing, were excluded from co-occurrence clustering. TCRdb limited this immuneACCESS table to in-frame rearrangements with V and J called. A share of clones is missing; checked studies link under half to unresolved V genes, and the rest is unexplained. Clone size and the V and J calls come from that table; the DNA yielded D and trimming. The sample contains 78,000 or so clones, approximately 88% of them found a single time. Roughly 2.6% of the sample lies in the top ten.

The cohort was made up of about 670 healthy bone marrow donors. Cohort members were all nominally healthy when sampled, although unrecorded immune exposures were likely present. The donor tested CMV seronegative and was one of the 352 seronegative cohort members. A peripheral blood sample was provided by each donor, and peripheral blood mononuclear cells were used for TCR beta sequencing. Genomic DNA extraction from the blood cell samples was performed with the Qiagen DNeasy Blood Extraction Kit. This clone was counted a single time. There is no known antigen for this receptor. No base-level quality is on record; no much larger clone is a single base apart. According to the germline V gene, CDR1 reads SGHAT and CDR2 reads FQNNGV. The CDR3 measures 14 amino acids from cysteine to phenylalanine. Only the CDR3 DNA is retained, 42 bases long and in frame from the first base. V and J lose 3 bases and 5 bases, and a span of 13 bases separates them.

Recombination linked TRBV11-2 to TRBJ1-2; TRBD1 is a weak D gene call, 6 bases matching. Specimen: PBMCs. This TCR was sampled from a woman aged 50 to 65 in good health and CMV-seronegative. The CDR3 amino acid sequence is: CASSFSTGIYGYTF. The nucleotides read TGTGCCAGCAGCTTTTCTACAGGGATTTATGGCTACACCTTC.